These 7 T cell receptor beta chains share one sample of origin, sequenced in a study of post-analysis software for immune sequencing data. Study-wide results and limits: In patients, TRBV5-6, TRBV5-1 and TRBV20-1 belonged to several TRBV segments found more frequently than in controls.

Their recognized antigens are unknown. Built from TCR beta cDNA, the libraries had unique molecular identifiers in them. TCRdb itself ran the PCR reads through MiXCR, one entry per CDR3 protein. The repertoire holds 750,000 to 950,000 distinct CDR3 sequences, 46% seen once, with 4.9% in the top ten. The sample comprised blood. Receptor source: a girl aged 5-17 years with multiple sclerosis.

The J gene is TRBJ1-5, the V gene TRBV3-1; tentatively, D is TRBD1 (5 bases). The CDR3 covers 14 residues. Trimming stripped 1 base from V and 7 bases from J, with 11 bases between. The germline gives CDR1 LGHDT, CDR2 YNNKEL (reference sequence). The CDR3 DNA sequence: TGTGCCAGCAGCCAAGGGGGGGAAAGGCAGCCCCAGCATTTT. Translating gives CASSQGGERQPQHF.

The CDR3, as DNA: TGTGCCAGCAGTTCCCCGGGCGCCTCCTACGAGCAGTACTTC. Protein product: CASSSPGASYEQYF. The rearrangement uses TRBV27 and TRBJ2-7, with D hard to call. The length of the CDR3 is 14 residues. The V and J ends lost 4 bases and 0 bases respectively, with 10 bases between them. Per germline, CDR1 MNHEY and CDR2 SMNVEV (reference sequence).

This chain uses TRBV9 with TRBJ2-1; tentative D call: TRBD2 (6 bases). From germline, CDR1 is SGDLS and CDR2 YYNGEE. CDR3 length equals 14 residues. V was cut by 8 bases and J by 4 bases, with 16 bases left in between. The CDR3 loop is CASGREPAYNEQFF. The CDR3 DNA reads as TGTGCCAGTGGCCGGGAGCCAGCGTACAATGAGCAGTTCTTC.

The J gene is TRBJ2-3, the V gene TRBV27, with D hard to call. The V gene's germline CDR1 is MNHEY and CDR2 SMNVEV (reference sequence). The CDR3 extends over 15 amino acids. Trimming left V 3 bases short and J 4 bases short, with 14 bases between. The CDR3 here is CASSFFLGTADTQYF. The CDR3 DNA sequence: TGTGCCAGCAGTTTTTTTCTGGGTACTGCAGATACGCAGTATTTT.

The chain has TRBV6-2 or TRBV6-3 and TRBJ1-6; 7 bases are a match to TRBD1. The ends lost 4 bases at V and 9 bases at J; junction bases unmatched: 12. CDR3 length: 16 amino acids. Germline assignment: CDR1 MNHEY and CDR2 SVGEGT. The CDR3 region has the DNA TGTGCCAGCAGTTCCGAACGACAGGGAGGCGGTTCACCCCTCCACTTT. Encoded protein: CASSSERQGGGSPLHF.

This rearrangement joins TRBV5-1 to TRBJ2-7; tentative D call: TRBD1 (6 bases). The ends were cut back, 4 bases at V and 5 bases at J, with 16 bases in the middle. CDR3 size: 14 residues. Germline values: CDR1 SGHRS, CDR2 YFSETQ. CDR3 coding DNA: TGCGCCAGCAGCCCCAGGACAGCGTTGGACGAGCAGTACTTC. It is translated as CASSPRTALDEQYF.

There are a few counts of this clonotype. The rearrangement links TRBV29-1 to TRBJ2-5; no firm D call. The V end lost 8 bases, the J end lost 2 bases, and 9 bases lay between the germline ends. The CDR3 contains 11 residues. Per the germline V gene, CDR1 is SQVTM and CDR2 is ANQGSEA. The CDR3 DNA follows: TGCAGCCACAAGGTTCAAGAGACCCAGTACTTC. Translation gives CSHKVQETQYF.